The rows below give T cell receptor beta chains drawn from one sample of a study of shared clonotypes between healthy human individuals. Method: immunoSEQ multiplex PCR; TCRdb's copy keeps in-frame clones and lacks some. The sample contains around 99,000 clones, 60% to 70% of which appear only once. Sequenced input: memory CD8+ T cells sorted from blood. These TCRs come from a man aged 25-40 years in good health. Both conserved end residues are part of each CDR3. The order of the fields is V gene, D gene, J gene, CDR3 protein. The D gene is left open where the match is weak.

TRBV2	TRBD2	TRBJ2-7	CASSGSGRGSYEQYF
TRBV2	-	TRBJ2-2	CASSLLSDRVGELFF
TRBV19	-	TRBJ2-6	CASSPTPGIGANVLTF
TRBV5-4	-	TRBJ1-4	CASSLGGRGANEKLFF
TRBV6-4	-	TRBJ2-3	CASSDSLPPDTQYF
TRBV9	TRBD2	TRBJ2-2	CASSARGGVAGGLNTGELFF
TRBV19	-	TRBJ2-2	CASSIEGLGGELFF
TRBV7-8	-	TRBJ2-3	CASSPKRITDTQYF
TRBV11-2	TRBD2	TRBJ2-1	CASSLSHLAGGSYNEQFF
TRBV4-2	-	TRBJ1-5	CASSREPPTGAAVTQHF
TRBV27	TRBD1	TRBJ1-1	CASSAGGGNTEAFF
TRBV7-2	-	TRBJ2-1	CASSFLTYNEQFF
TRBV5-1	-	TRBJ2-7	CASTLDWGGYEQYF
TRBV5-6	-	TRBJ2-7	CASSLAGSGYEQYF
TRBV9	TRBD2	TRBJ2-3	CASSVEGLAGTDTQYF
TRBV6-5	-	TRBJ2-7	CASRSTGYNSYEQYF
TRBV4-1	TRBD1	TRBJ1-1	CASSLTTGIITEAFF
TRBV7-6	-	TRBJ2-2	CASRGRGGKNTGELFF
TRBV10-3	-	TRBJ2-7	CAISFFSWGGAPSYEQYF
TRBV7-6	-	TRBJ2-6	CASSLDRASSGANVLTF
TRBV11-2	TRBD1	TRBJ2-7	CASSLVPDRVYEQYF
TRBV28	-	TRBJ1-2	CASNPAPGAYGYTF
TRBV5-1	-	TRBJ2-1	CASSFIARSSYNEQFF
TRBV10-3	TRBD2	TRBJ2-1	CAISEPLISGNSYNEQFF
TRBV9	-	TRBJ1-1	CASSVSENTEAFF
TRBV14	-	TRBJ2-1	CASSAHVGGFYNEQFF
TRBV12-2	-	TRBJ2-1	CASRLVRLESFTVGEQFF
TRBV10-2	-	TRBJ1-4	CASSGRAHATNEKLFF
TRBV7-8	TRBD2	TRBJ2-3	CASSRPTSGRSPHTTDTQYF
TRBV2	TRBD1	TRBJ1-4	CASSDTGGVYEKLFF
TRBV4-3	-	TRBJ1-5	CASSQADSGNQPQHF
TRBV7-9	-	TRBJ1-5	CASSLSEVNQPQHF
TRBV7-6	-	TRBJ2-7	CASSVSLGSSYEQYF
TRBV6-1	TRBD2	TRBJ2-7	CASSEGTSGRAFYEQYF
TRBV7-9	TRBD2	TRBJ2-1	CASSLGGVGTSRYEQFF
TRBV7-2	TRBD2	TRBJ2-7	CASSYSTSAYEQYF
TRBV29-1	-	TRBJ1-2	CSVGSDSNHGYTF
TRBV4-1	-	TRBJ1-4	CASSQVVGSTNEKLFF
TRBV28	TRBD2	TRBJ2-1	CASRAGGDNEQFF
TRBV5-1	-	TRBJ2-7	CASSPGTHAFEQYF
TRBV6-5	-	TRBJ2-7	CATRATNYEQYF
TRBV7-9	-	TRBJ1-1	CASSLRGGTSVTEAFF
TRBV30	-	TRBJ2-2	CAWSQEGLDTGELFF
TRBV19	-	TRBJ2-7	CASSGRLARFEQYF
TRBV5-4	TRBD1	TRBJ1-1	CASSLTGGRNTEAFF
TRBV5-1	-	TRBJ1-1	CASSPREGRDTEAFF